This TCR beta chain was retrieved from a study of graft-versus-host responses after intestinal transplantation. For the study at large: Multivisceral, liver-intestinal, or isolated intestinal grafts went to recipients. Each recipient received anti-thymocyte globulin induction, then tacrolimus and steroids for three to four years.

Trimming removed 7 bases from V and 6 bases from J, with 10 bases in between. The CDR3 runs 12 residues. Germline CDR1 reads SNHLY; CDR2 reads FYNNEI. Broader study findings: Among circulating GvH clones, peak levels were associated with early post-transplant declines in HvG clones. The marrow of recipients harbored GvH clones, and ileum or blood showed some of them first.

A word on this clone: Antigen unknown.

Measured with immunoSEQ multiplex PCR; TCRdb has only the in-frame clones, and not every one. The repertoire holds tens of thousands of clones, with approximately 93% as singletons. This sequence was found in a human patient who received an intestinal transplant, so some T cells may come from the graft donor. Sequenced material: PBMCs, taken 156 days after intestinal transplant. The V call is TRBV2, the J call TRBJ2-1; D unresolved. DNA for the CDR3: TGTGCCAGCATTGGGGAACCCAATGAGCAGTTCTTC. It specifies CASIGEPNEQFF. Variable domain in full (rest from reference TRBV2 and TRBJ2-1): EPEVTQTPSHQVTQMGQEVILRCVPISNHLYFYWYRQILGQKVEFLVSFYNNEISEKSEIFDDQFSVERPDGSNFTLKIRSTKLEDSAMYFCASIGEPNEQFFGPGTRLTVL.